A single T cell receptor beta chain is shown here with its context. Its antigen is unknown. Each CDR3 protein gets one entry after TCRdb re-called the reads with MiXCR. The sample includes hundreds of thousands of distinct CDR3 sequences, about 27% of them seen just once. The entry originates in a study of T cell repertoires in cytomegalovirus infection. Across the whole study: Recently identified HLA-C-restricted CMV epitopes were used, and well-studied HLA-B-restricted CMV epitopes were used as well. Public TCR beta signatures were indicative of both CMV infection and a matching HLA type.

Overall study findings and caveats: What dominated the ex vivo response were HLA-C-restricted CMV-specific TCR beta clonotypes.

Germline lookup yields CDR1 SGHVT and CDR2 SQSDAQ. The V end was cut by 6 bases, the J end by 1 base, with 15 bases between. The CDR3 spans 16 residues. This chain uses TRBV7-4 with TRBJ2-2; D gene uncertain. Sequencing was performed on cultured PBMCs, taken from culture after CMV antigen stimulation. The receptor's source is a human donor in good health (CMV status not recorded). Some clones in this sample may be carry-over from other donors' samples. CDR3 amino acids: CASSSFTSQNTGELFF. The CDR3 bases are TGTGCCAGCAGTTCATTTACAAGTCAGAACACCGGGGAGCTGTTTTTT. Variable domain in full (rest from reference TRBV7-4 and TRBJ2-2): GAGVSQSPRYKVAKRGRDVALRCDSISGHVTLYWYRQTLGQGSEVLTYSQSDAQRDKSGRPSGRFSAERPERSVSTLKIQRTEQGDSAVYLCASSSFTSQNTGELFFGEGSRLTVL.